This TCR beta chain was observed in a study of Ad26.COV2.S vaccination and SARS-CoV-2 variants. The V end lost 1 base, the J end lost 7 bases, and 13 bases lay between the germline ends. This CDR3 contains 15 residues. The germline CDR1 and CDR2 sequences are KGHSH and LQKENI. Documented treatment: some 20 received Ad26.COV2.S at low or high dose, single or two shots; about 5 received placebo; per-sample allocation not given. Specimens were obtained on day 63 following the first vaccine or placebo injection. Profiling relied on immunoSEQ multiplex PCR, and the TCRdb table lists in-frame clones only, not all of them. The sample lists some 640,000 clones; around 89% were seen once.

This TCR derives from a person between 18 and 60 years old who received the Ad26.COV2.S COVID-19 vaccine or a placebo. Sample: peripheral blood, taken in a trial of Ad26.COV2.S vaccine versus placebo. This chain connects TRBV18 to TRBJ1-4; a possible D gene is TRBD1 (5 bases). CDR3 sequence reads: CASSPLQSGPEKLFF. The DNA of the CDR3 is TGTGCCAGCTCACCACTCCAGTCAGGGCCTGAAAAACTGTTTTTT.